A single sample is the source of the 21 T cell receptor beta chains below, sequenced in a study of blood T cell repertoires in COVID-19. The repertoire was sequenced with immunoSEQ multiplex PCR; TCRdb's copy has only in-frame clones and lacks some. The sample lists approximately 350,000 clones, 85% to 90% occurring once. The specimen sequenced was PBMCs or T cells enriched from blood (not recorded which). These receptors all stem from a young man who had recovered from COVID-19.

CDR3 region: CASSEQGLTEAFF. In DNA form, the CDR3 reads TGTGCCAGCAGTGAACAGGGGCTCACTGAAGCTTTCTTT. The V and J genes are TRBV2 and TRBJ1-1; tentatively, D is TRBD1 (6 bases). The CDR3 contains 13 residues. The germline gives CDR1 SNHLY, CDR2 FYNNEI. Trimming took 2 bases from V and 4 from J, leaving 8 bases between them.

The CDR3 loop is CASSLAVGTANTEAFF. In DNA form, the CDR3 reads TGTGCCAGCAGCTTAGCGGTCGGGACAGCGAACACTGAAGCTTTCTTT. The V call is TRBV7-9, the J call TRBJ1-1; 7 nucleotides agree with TRBD1. CDR3 size: 16 residues. CDR1 and CDR2 (germline): SEHNR, FQNEAQ (reference sequence). With V trimmed by 0 bases and J by 1 base, 5 bases remained unmatched.

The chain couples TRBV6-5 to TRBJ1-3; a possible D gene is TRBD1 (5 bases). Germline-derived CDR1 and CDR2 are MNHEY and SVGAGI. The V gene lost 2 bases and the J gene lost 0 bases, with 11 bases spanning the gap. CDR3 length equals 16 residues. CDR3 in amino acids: CASSYRRVSSGNTIYF. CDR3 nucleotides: TGTGCCAGCAGTTACCGCAGGGTATCCTCTGGAAACACCATATATTTT.

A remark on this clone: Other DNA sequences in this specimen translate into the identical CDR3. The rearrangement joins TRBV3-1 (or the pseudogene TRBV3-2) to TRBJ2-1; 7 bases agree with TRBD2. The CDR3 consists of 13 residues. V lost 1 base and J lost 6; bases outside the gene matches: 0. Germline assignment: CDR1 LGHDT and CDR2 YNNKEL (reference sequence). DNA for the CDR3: TGTGCCAGCAGCCAAGCGGGAGGCAATGAGCAGTTCTTC. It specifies CASSQAGGNEQFF.

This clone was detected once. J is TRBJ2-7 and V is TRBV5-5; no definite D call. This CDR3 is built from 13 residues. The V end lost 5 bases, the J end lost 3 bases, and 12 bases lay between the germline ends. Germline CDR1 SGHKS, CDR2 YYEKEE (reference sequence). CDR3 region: CASSLYPGYEQYF. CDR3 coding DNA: TGTGCCAGCAGTCTATACCCAGGCTACGAGCAGTACTTC.

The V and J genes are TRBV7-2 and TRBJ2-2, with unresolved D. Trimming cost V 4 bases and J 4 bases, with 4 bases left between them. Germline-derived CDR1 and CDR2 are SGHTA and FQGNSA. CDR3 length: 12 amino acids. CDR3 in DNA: TGTGCCAGCAGCTCTCGCACCGGGGAGCTGTTTTTT. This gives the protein CASSSRTGELFF.

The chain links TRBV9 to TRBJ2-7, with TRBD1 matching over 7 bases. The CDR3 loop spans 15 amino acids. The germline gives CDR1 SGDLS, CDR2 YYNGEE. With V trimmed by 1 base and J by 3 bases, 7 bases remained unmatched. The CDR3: CASSVRSTGVYEQYF. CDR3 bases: TGTGCCAGCAGCGTAAGAAGTACAGGGGTCTACGAGCAGTACTTC.

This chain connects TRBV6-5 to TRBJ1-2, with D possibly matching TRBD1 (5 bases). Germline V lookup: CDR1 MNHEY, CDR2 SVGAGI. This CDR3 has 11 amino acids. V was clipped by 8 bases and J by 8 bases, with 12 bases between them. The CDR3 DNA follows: TGTGCCAGCTCTCAGGGTCGCGGCTACACCTTC. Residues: CASSQGRGYTF.

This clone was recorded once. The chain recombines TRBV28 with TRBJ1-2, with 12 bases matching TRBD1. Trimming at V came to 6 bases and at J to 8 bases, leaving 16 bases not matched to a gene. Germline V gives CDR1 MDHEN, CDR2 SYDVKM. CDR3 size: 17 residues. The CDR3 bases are TGTGCCAGCAGGTACCCCGGGACAGGGGGCGCATCAGGAGGCTACACCTTC. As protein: CASRYPGTGGASGGYTF.

CDR3: CASRSGIWNTEAFF. The CDR3 DNA follows: TGTGCCAGCAGATCAGGGATCTGGAACACTGAAGCTTTCTTT. The genes are TRBV27 and TRBJ1-1, with D perhaps matching TRBD1 (5 bases). Germline assignment: CDR1 MNHEY and CDR2 SMNVEV (reference sequence). Trimming removed 6 bases at V and 1 base at J, with 12 bases between. The CDR3 has 14 residues.

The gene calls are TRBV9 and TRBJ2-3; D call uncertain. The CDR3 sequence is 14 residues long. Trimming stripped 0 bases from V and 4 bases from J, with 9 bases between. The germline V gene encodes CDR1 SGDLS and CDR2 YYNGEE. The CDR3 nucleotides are TGTGCCAGCAGCGTAGGGTTGGCTTCAGATACGCAGTATTTT. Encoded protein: CASSVGLASDTQYF.

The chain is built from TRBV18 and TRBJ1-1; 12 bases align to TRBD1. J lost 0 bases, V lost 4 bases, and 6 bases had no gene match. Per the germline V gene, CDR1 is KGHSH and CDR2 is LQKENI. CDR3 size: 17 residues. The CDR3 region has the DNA TGTGCCAGCTCACGGAGTGGGACAGGGGGCATGAACACTGAAGCTTTCTTT. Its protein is CASSRSGTGGMNTEAFF.

CDR3 nucleotide sequence: TGTGCCATCAGAGTGACTAGCGGGAACCCAGATACGCAGTATTTT. It codes for CAIRVTSGNPDTQYF. The gene calls are TRBV10-3 and TRBJ2-3; 11 bases are shared with TRBD2. Germline V gene lookup returns CDR1 ENHRY and CDR2 SYGVKD. The CDR3 contains 15 residues. Trimming at V came to 6 bases and at J to 4 bases, leaving 6 bases not matched to a gene.

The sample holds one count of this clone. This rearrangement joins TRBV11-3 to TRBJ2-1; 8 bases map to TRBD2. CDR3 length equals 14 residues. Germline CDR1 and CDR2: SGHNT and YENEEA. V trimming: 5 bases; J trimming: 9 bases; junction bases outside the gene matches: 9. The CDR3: CASSPAAGGGEQFF. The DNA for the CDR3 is TGTGCCAGCAGCCCCGCGGCGGGAGGAGGTGAGCAGTTCTTC.

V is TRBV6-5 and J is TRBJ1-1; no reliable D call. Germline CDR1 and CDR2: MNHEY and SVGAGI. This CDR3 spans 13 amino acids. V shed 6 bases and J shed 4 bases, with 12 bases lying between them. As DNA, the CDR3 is TGTGCCAGCAGCGTATTCGGTGGCACTGAAGCTTTCTTT. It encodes CASSVFGGTEAFF.

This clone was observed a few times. The CDR3 here is CATSRGQGGGGYTF. The CDR3 DNA follows: TGTGCCACCAGCAGAGGACAGGGTGGGGGTGGCTACACCTTC. The chain carries TRBV15 and TRBJ1-2; TRBD1 aligns across 7 bases. V was clipped by 1 base and J by 7 bases; unmatched bases: 6. CDR1 and CDR2 (germline): LNHNV, YYDKDF (reference sequence). The CDR3 is made up of 14 amino acids.

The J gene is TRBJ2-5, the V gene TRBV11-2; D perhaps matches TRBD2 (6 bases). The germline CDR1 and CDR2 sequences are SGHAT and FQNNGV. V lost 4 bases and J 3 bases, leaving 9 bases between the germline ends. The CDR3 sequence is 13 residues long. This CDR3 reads CASSSGLKETQYF. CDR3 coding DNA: TGTGCCAGCAGCTCGGGACTCAAAGAGACCCAGTACTTC.

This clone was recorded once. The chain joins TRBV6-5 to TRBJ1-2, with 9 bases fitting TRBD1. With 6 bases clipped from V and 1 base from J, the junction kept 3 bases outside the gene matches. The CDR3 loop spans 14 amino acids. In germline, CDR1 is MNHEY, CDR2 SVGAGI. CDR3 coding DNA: TGTGCCAGCAGAAGGGGACAGGGTAACTATGGCTACACCTTC. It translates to CASRRGQGNYGYTF.

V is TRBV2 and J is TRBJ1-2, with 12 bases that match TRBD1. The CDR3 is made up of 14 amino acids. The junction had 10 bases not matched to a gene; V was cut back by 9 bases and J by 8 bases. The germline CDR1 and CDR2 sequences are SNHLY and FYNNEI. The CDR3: CARGAGQGASGYTF. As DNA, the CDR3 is TGTGCCAGAGGGGCGGGACAGGGGGCTTCGGGCTACACCTTC.

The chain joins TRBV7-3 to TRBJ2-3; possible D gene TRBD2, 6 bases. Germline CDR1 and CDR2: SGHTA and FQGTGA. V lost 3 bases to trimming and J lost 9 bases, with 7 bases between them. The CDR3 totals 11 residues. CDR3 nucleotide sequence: TGTGCCAGCAGCTTGGGGGGAACGCAGTATTTT. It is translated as CASSLGGTQYF.

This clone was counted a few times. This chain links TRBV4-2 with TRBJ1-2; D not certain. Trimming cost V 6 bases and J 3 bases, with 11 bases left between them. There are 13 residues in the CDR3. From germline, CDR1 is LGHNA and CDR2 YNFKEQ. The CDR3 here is CASSIWEDYGYTF. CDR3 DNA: TGTGCCAGCAGTATTTGGGAGGACTATGGCTACACCTTC.